This TCR beta chain derives from a study of low-dose radiotherapy and immunotherapy resistance in tumors. On the study more broadly: Cohort 1 patients were irradiated with 0.5 Gy fractions every 2 weeks to 6.5 Gy total. A dose of 300 mg of oral aspirin was taken by patients daily for four cycles from cycle 1 day 1.

As for this clonotype: A read error may account for a junction end that differs from germline.

Gene-specific TRAV and TRBV primers were used for first-strand cDNA, covering alpha and beta chains. For amplifying TCRs, the PCR ran for about 22 cycles with Phusion, which was used together with a constant-region primer and the adapter on the V primers. TCRdb itself ran the reads through MiXCR, one entry per CDR3 protein. The sample shows over 14,000 distinct CDR3 sequences, roughly 48% of them seen only once. As their treatment, donors received nivolumab, ipilimumab, aspirin, low-dose cyclophosphamide and low-dose radiotherapy. Eligibility criteria specified advanced solid malignancies devoid of tumor-infiltrating lymphocytes. The CDR3 has 14 amino acids.

The source is a human donor with advanced metastatic prostate, ovarian, gallbladder or colorectal cancer (not recorded which). This table probably holds off-target reads from a library built for another chain. The chain is built from TRBV5-3 and TRBJ2-7; D might be TRBD2 (5 bases). TRBV5-3 is designated an ORF whose function remains uncertain. CDR3 nucleotide sequence: TGTGCCAGCAGCTTAGGAGGACGCACCTACGAGCAGTACTTC. Its protein is CASSLGGRTYEQYF.